This is a list of T cell receptor beta chains from one sample in a study of T cell responses to AZD1222 COVID-19 vaccine. The table came from immunoSEQ multiplex PCR; TCRdb's copy has only in-frame clones and leaves some out. The table records about 150,000 clones, approximately 92% of them present only once. The sample here was peripheral blood, taken 28 days after the second AZD1222 dose. The receptors were sampled from an adult who received the AZD1222 COVID-19 vaccine. Each CDR3 is given with its conserved first and last residue. The D gene is left open where the match is weak. Size is stated for part of the rows, as once, few or many counts, or as a class when the clone is expanded.

V gene	J gene	clone size	D gene	CDR3 protein	CDR3 DNA
TRBV9	TRBJ1-1	-	-	CASSVSGGNTEAFF	TGTGCCAGCAGCGTATCGGGGGGCAACACTGAAGCTTTCTTT
TRBV27	TRBJ2-1	-	-	CASSLLPGVGEQFF	TGTGCCAGCAGTTTACTCCCGGGGGTTGGGGAGCAGTTCTTC
TRBV28	TRBJ1-2	once	-	CASSSVRDGYTF	TGTGCCAGCAGTTCGGTCCGGGATGGCTACACCTTC
TRBV4-2	TRBJ2-3	large	-	CASSQDRGRGADTQYF	TGTGCCAGCAGCCAGGACCGGGGGCGGGGAGCAGATACGCAGTATTTT
TRBV7-2	TRBJ1-2	-	-	CASSSQNGYGYTF	TGTGCCAGCAGCTCCCAAAACGGGTATGGCTACACCTTC
TRBV21-1	TRBJ2-3	-	-	CATPDTQYF	TGTGCCACTCCAGATACGCAGTATTTT
TRBV6-6	TRBJ1-2	-	-	CASSSSGDPGGYTF	TGTGCCAGCAGTTCATCAGGGGATCCCGGTGGCTACACCTTC
TRBV4-2	TRBJ2-7	-	-	CASSHLQDLSIYEQYF	TGTGCCAGCAGCCATCTCCAGGACCTGTCCATCTACGAGCAGTACTTC
TRBV7-9	TRBJ2-1	-	-	CASSLLRDNEQFF	TGTGCCAGCAGCTTACTTAGGGACAATGAGCAGTTCTTC
TRBV5-8	TRBJ2-2	-	-	CASSLVYTGELFF	TGTGCCAGCAGCTTGGTGTACACCGGGGAGCTGTTTTTT
TRBV30	TRBJ2-2	-	-	CAYSNLLRTGELFF	TGTGCCTATAGCAATCTTCTCCGCACCGGGGAGCTGTTTTTT
TRBV9	TRBJ2-1	-	-	CASSVEGDGGNEQFF	TGTGCCAGCAGCGTAGAGGGGGACGGTGGGAATGAGCAGTTCTTC
TRBV29-1	TRBJ1-3	-	-	CSVVPRDSGNTIYF	TGCAGCGTTGTACCCAGGGACTCTGGAAACACCATATATTTT
TRBV19	TRBJ1-6	-	-	CASTRGAYNSPLHF	TGTGCCAGTACGCGGGGGGCCTATAATTCACCCCTCCACTTT
TRBV27	TRBJ1-4	-	TRBD1	CASSWTGDENEKLFF	TGTGCCAGCAGTTGGACAGGGGATGAAAATGAAAAACTGTTTTTT
TRBV9	TRBJ2-5	-	TRBD2	CASSSAGGTGTQYF	TGTGCCAGCTCCTCAGCGGGGGGTACGGGGACCCAGTACTTC
TRBV19	TRBJ2-2	-	-	CASTGGAGELFF	TGTGCCAGTACCGGTGGGGCCGGGGAGCTGTTTTTT
TRBV7-9	TRBJ1-5	-	TRBD1	CASSDSREGAQPQHF	TGTGCCAGCAGTGATAGTCGGGAGGGGGCTCAGCCCCAGCATTTT
TRBV20-1	TRBJ2-5	-	-	CSAREETQYF	TGCAGTGCTAGAGAAGAGACCCAGTACTTC
TRBV27	TRBJ1-4	-	TRBD1	CASSKTGTGGVREKLFF	TGTGCCAGCAGTAAGACCGGGACAGGAGGGGTCCGCGAAAAACTGTTTTTT
TRBV5-5	TRBJ2-5	-	TRBD1	CASSLGAGGETQYF	TGTGCCAGCAGCTTGGGGGCAGGGGGTGAGACCCAGTACTTC
TRBV2	TRBJ2-2	-	TRBD1	CARRQGSNTGELFF	TGTGCCAGACGACAGGGATCGAACACCGGGGAGCTGTTTTTT
TRBV19	TRBJ2-1	-	-	CASSIGTDNEQFF	TGTGCCAGTAGTATCGGGACCGACAATGAGCAGTTCTTC
TRBV5-7	TRBJ1-5	-	-	CASSLPLTGGNQPQHF	TGTGCCAGCAGCTTGCCCCTGACAGGCGGCAATCAGCCCCAGCATTTT
TRBV5-1	TRBJ1-2	-	-	CASSSWANYGYTF	TGCGCCAGCAGCTCGTGGGCGAACTATGGCTACACCTTC
TRBV21-1	TRBJ1-5	-	-	CASSKEWGARSNQPQHF	TGTGCCAGCAGCAAAGAATGGGGGGCGCGGAGCAATCAGCCCCAGCATTTT
TRBV5-4	TRBJ1-6	few	-	CASRTLGGSYNSPLHF	TGTGCCAGCAGGACACTCGGGGGCTCCTATAATTCACCCCTCCACTTT
TRBV7-7	TRBJ2-2	-	-	CASSSRTVNTGELFF	TGTGCTAGCAGCTCCCGGACAGTTAACACCGGGGAGCTGTTTTTT
TRBV5-4	TRBJ1-1	-	-	CASSVQAGAEAFF	TGTGCCAGCAGCGTTCAAGCGGGGGCTGAAGCTTTCTTT
TRBV5-8	TRBJ2-1	once	TRBD2	CASSPMTSPYNEQFF	TGTGCCAGCAGCCCTATGACTAGCCCCTACAATGAGCAGTTCTTC
TRBV9	TRBJ2-7	-	-	CASSVGVGQEQYF	TGTGCCAGCAGCGTTGGGGTCGGACAGGAGCAGTACTTC
TRBV5-4	TRBJ1-1	few	-	CASSPAGVTEAFF	TGTGCCAGCAGCCCGGCGGGGGTCACTGAAGCTTTCTTT
TRBV28	TRBJ1-4	-	-	CASSRPPGGRGEKLFF	TGTGCCAGCAGCCGACCACCCGGGGGGCGGGGTGAAAAACTGTTTTTT
TRBV19	TRBJ1-2	-	-	CASSIAYPGGYGYTF	TGTGCCAGTAGTATAGCGTACCCCGGCGGCTATGGCTACACCTTC
TRBV5-4	TRBJ2-1	-	TRBD2	CASSEGTSIYNEQFF	TGTGCCAGCAGCGAGGGGACTAGCATTTACAATGAGCAGTTCTTC
TRBV5-4	TRBJ2-1	-	-	CASSSPTSSYNEQFF	TGTGCCAGCAGCTCCCCAACGAGCTCCTACAATGAGCAGTTCTTC
TRBV14	TRBJ1-2	-	-	CASSPDVSYGYTF	TGTGCCAGCAGCCCGGACGTCAGCTATGGCTACACCTTC
TRBV7-2	TRBJ1-5	-	-	CASSLGLDQPQHF	TGTGCCAGCAGCTTAGGGCTGGATCAGCCCCAGCATTTT
TRBV19	TRBJ1-1	-	-	CASSIGAVVEAFF	TGTGCCAGTAGTATCGGCGCAGTAGTTGAAGCTTTCTTT
TRBV28	TRBJ1-2	-	-	CASSLGRGINYGYTF	TGTGCCAGCAGTTTAGGCAGGGGCATTAACTATGGCTACACCTTC
TRBV7-9	TRBJ1-1	-	-	CASSGIGEEAFF	TGTGCCAGCAGCGGCATCGGGGAGGAAGCTTTCTTT
TRBV18	TRBJ1-1	-	-	CASSPRNTEAFF	TGTGCCAGCTCACCAAGGAACACTGAAGCTTTCTTT
TRBV7-3	TRBJ2-1	-	TRBD2	CASSSGLAGGHEQFF	TGTGCCAGCAGCTCCGGACTAGCGGGGGGGCATGAGCAGTTCTTC
TRBV7-3	TRBJ2-5	-	TRBD1	CASSTTGALIETQYF	TGTGCCAGCAGCACCACAGGGGCCCTCATCGAGACCCAGTACTTC
TRBV9	TRBJ2-3	-	-	CASSVAPTRIQDTQYF	TGTGCCAGCAGCGTCGCCCCCACTAGAATCCAAGATACGCAGTATTTT
TRBV2	TRBJ1-2	-	-	CASSPTQTGHGYTF	TGTGCCAGCAGTCCGACCCAGACAGGACATGGCTACACCTTC
TRBV5-1	TRBJ2-7	-	TRBD1	CASTRDRGSYEQYF	TGCGCCAGCACCCGCGACAGGGGGAGTTACGAGCAGTACTTC
TRBV7-9	TRBJ1-2	-	TRBD1	CASSLGQGANYGYTF	TGTGCCAGCAGCTTAGGACAGGGGGCCAACTATGGCTACACCTTC
TRBV2	TRBJ1-1	-	-	CASTQNTEAFF	TGTGCCAGCACCCAGAACACTGAAGCTTTCTTT
TRBV7-9	TRBJ1-3	-	-	CASSLRSSSAGNTIYF	TGTGCCAGCAGCTTAAGAAGCTCCTCGGCGGGAAACACCATATATTTT
TRBV9	TRBJ2-2	-	TRBD1	CASLGTGNTGELFF	TGTGCCAGCCTCGGGACAGGGAACACCGGGGAGCTGTTTTTT
TRBV9	TRBJ2-7	-	TRBD1	CASSVQGASRYEQYF	TGTGCCAGCAGCGTTCAGGGGGCATCCCGCTACGAGCAGTACTTC